The source of this T cell receptor beta chain is a study of post-analysis software for immune sequencing data. Across the study: Both relapsing-remitting and secondary progressive multiple sclerosis featured among the disease courses, as did progressive-relapsing multiple sclerosis.

General observations from the study: Patients showed TRBV5-6, TRBV5-1 and TRBV20-1 among five TRBV segments more frequent than in controls. The F measure placed samples prepared in the same batch into strongly shared clusters. Comparison with controls showed significantly lower normalized Chao1 diversity in multiple sclerosis patients.

The library was made from cDNA and included unique molecular identifiers. Input of roughly 0.9 to 11 million T cells yielded 550,000 or so cDNA molecules. TCRdb ran MiXCR on the PCR reads and lists one entry per CDR3 protein. Among hundreds of thousands of distinct CDR3 sequences listed, 30% to 45% were seen once. This clonotype was recorded at least ten times. What it binds is not known. This CDR3 spans 15 amino acids. V dropped 6 bases and J dropped 4; count of bases not matched to a gene: 7. In germline, CDR1 is DFQATT, CDR2 SNEGSKA (reference sequence). The source is a girl aged 5-17 years with multiple sclerosis. The sequenced sample was blood. The chain recombines TRBV20-1 with TRBJ2-1; TRBD2 aligns across 12 bases. Here the CDR3 reads CSAAPTSGGYNEQFF. CDR3 in DNA: TGCAGTGCCGCACCCACTAGCGGGGGGTACAATGAGCAGTTCTTC.